The 8 T cell receptor beta chains below all came from one sample that was sequenced in a study of blood T cell repertoires in COVID-19. The protocol was immunoSEQ multiplex PCR, while the TCRdb copy is restricted to in-frame clones and leaves out a portion. The sample records about 110,000 clones, roughly 79% being singletons. The specimen was peripheral blood. The origin of the receptors is a woman in her 70s with acute or convalescent COVID-19.

The chain uses TRBV5-4 and TRBJ1-2, with D possibly TRBD1 on 6 matching bases. Germline loops: CDR1 SGHNT, CDR2 YYREEE (reference sequence). CDR3 size: 13 residues. V lost 4 bases to trimming and J lost 4 bases, with 11 bases between them. The CDR3 nucleotides read TGTGCCAGCAGCACACAGGGTACCTATGGCTACACCTTC. This translates into CASSTQGTYGYTF.

This clone was observed once. V is TRBV9 and J is TRBJ2-3; maybe TRBD2 (6 bases). The CDR3 has 17 amino acids. Trimming shortened V by 0 bases and J by 1 base, and 15 bases separated the two germline ends. From germline, CDR1 is SGDLS and CDR2 YYNGEE. The CDR3 DNA follows: TGTGCCAGCAGCGTAGGGGGAATGGGGACTGGCACAGATACGCAGTATTTT. Its protein is CASSVGGMGTGTDTQYF.

The gene calls are TRBV28 and TRBJ2-1; D is perhaps TRBD2 (6 bases). The CDR3 consists of 15 residues. With 3 bases removed from V and 3 bases from J, the gap between germline ends came to 12 bases. Germline V gene lookup returns CDR1 MDHEN and CDR2 SYDVKM. The CDR3 DNA reads TGTGCCAGCAGTTTGACCGGAGGGGACTACAATGAGCAGTTCTTC. It translates to CASSLTGGDYNEQFF.

This sequence joins TRBV29-1 and TRBJ1-2; TRBD1 might be the D (6 bases). Trimming cost V 2 bases and J 7 bases, with 14 bases left between them. The CDR3 extends over 13 amino acids. Looked up from germline, CDR1 is SQVTM and CDR2 is ANQGSEA. DNA of the CDR3: TGCAGCGTTGAAACAGGTCAAGGGGGTGGCTACACCTTC. It translates to CSVETGQGGGYTF.

This clone was recorded once. This rearrangement joins TRBV28 to TRBJ2-7; D may be TRBD1 (5 bases). This CDR3 has 12 amino acids. Trimming cost V 2 bases and J 6 bases, with 8 bases left between them. Germline CDR1 MDHEN, CDR2 SYDVKM. The CDR3 is CASSLPGSEQYF. The CDR3 DNA sequence: TGTGCCAGCAGTTTACCAGGGTCCGAGCAGTACTTC.

The gene calls are TRBV28 and TRBJ2-1; D perhaps matches TRBD1 (6 bases). V was shortened by 5 bases and J by 3 bases, with 17 bases between the two germline ends. CDR1 is MDHEN and CDR2 is SYDVKM in the germline V gene. There are 16 residues in the CDR3. CDR3 sequence (DNA): TGTGCCAGCAGTCAAATAGCCACAGGGTACTACAATGAGCAGTTCTTC. Protein product: CASSQIATGYYNEQFF.

In its sample, this clone was seen once. The chain uses TRBV6-5 and TRBJ1-2, with TRBD1 identical over 7 bases. Germline CDR1 MNHEY, CDR2 SVGAGI. The junction had 5 bases not matched to a gene; V was cut back by 8 bases and J by 2 bases. This CDR3 is 13 amino acids long. CDR3 sequence (DNA): TGTGCCAGCCTCGACAGGGACAACTATGGCTACACCTTC. Its protein product is CASLDRDNYGYTF.

This chain's CDR3 is CASSLSGQGGEKLFF. The CDR3 DNA reads TGTGCCAGCAGCTTGAGCGGCCAGGGAGGGGAAAAACTGTTTTTT. The V call is TRBV5-6, the J call TRBJ1-4; tentative D call: TRBD1 (5 bases). This CDR3 is built from 15 residues. V dropped 1 base and J dropped 8 bases, with 15 bases sitting between them. The V gene's germline CDR1 is SGHDT and CDR2 YYEEEE.